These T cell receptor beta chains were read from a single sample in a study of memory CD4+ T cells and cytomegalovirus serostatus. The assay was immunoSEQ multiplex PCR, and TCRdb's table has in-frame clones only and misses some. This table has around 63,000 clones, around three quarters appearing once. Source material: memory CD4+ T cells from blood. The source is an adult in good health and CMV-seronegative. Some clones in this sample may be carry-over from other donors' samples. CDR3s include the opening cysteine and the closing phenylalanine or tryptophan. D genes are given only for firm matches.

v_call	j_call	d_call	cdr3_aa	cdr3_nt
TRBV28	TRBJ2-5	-	CASQPGQGETQYF	TGTGCCAGCCAGCCGGGGCAAGGCGAGACCCAGTACTTC
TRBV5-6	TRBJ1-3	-	CASSQFGVSGNTIYF	TGTGCCAGCAGTCAGTTCGGGGTATCTGGAAACACCATATATTTT
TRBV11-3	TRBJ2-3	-	CASSLEVAGSSTDTQYF	TGTGCCAGCAGCTTAGAGGTCGCGGGATCTAGCACAGATACGCAGTATTTT
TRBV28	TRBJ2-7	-	CASSTDRGSSYEQYF	TGTGCCAGCAGTACCGACCGGGGGAGCTCCTACGAGCAGTACTTC
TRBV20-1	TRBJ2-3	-	CSALIADTQYF	TGCAGTGCCCTTATAGCAGATACGCAGTATTTT
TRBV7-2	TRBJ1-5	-	CASSLVWDGGAPQHF	TGTGCCAGCAGCTTAGTTTGGGACGGCGGGGCGCCCCAGCATTTT
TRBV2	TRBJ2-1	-	CASTTPPGNEQFF	TGTGCCAGCACCACCCCCCCGGGGAATGAGCAGTTCTTC
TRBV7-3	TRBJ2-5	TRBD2	CASSLTSDRGETQYF	TGTGCCAGCAGCTTGACTAGCGACCGGGGGGAGACCCAGTACTTC
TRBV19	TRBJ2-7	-	CASSSLYEQYF	TGTGCCAGTAGCTCACTCTACGAGCAGTACTTC
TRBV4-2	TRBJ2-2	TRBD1	CASSHLDRVTGELFF	TGTGCCAGCAGCCACCTCGACAGGGTAACCGGGGAGCTGTTTTTT
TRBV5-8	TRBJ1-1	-	CASSWTRSTEAFF	TGTGCCAGCTCGTGGACCCGGAGCACTGAAGCTTTCTTT
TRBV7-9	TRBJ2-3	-	CASSYQYTDTQYF	TGTGCCAGCAGCTACCAGTACACAGATACGCAGTATTTT
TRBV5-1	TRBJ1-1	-	CASSLGVPNTEAFF	TGCGCCAGCAGCTTGGGAGTACCAAACACTGAAGCTTTCTTT